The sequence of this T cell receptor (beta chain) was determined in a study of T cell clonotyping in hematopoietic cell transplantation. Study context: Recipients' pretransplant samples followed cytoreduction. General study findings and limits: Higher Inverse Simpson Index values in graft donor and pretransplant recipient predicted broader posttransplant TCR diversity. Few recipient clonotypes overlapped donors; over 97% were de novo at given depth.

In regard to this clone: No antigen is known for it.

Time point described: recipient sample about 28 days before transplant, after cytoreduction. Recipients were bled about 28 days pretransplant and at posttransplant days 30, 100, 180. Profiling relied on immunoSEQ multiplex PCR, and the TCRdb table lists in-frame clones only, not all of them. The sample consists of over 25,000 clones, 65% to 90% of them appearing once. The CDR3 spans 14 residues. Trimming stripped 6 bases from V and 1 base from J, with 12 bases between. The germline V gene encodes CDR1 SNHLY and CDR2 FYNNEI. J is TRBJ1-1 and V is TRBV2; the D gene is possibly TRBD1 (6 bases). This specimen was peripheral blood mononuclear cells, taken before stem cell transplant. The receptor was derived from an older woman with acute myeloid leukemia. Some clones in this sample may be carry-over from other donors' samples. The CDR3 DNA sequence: TGTGCCAGCAGACGGGGGGCGGGGAACACTGAAGCTTTCTTT. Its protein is CASRRGAGNTEAFF.